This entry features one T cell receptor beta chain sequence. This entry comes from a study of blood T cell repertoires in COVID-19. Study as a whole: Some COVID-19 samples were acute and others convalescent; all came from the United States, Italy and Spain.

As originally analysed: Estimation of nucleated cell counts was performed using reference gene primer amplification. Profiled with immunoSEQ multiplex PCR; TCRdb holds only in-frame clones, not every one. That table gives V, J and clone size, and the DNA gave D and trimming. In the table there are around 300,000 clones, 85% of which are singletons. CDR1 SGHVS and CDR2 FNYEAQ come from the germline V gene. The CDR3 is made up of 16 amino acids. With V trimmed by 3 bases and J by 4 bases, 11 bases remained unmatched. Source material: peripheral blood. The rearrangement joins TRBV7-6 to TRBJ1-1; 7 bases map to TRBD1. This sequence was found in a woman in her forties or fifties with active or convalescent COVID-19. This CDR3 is CASSFAVDRVGTEAFF. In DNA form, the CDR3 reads TGTGCCAGCAGCTTCGCCGTCGACAGGGTCGGCACTGAAGCTTTCTTT.